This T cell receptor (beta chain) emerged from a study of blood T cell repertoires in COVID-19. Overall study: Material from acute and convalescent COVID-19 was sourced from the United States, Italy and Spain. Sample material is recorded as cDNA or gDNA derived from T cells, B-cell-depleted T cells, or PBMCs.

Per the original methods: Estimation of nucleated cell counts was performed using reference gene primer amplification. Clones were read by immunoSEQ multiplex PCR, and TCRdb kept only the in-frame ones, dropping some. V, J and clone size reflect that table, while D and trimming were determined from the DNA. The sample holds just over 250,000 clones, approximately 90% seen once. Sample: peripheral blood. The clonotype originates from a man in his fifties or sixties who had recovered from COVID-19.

The CDR3 nucleotides are TGTGCCAGCAGTGAGGGACAGGGATACGAGCAGTACTTC. Residues: CASSEGQGYEQYF. The V gene is TRBV12-3 or TRBV12-4, the J gene TRBJ2-7, with 9 bases identical to TRBD1. Trimming removed 5 bases from V and 4 bases from J; junction bases left unmatched: 3. The CDR3 runs to 13 residues.